This record covers a single T cell receptor beta chain. A second PCR, run for about 7 to 11 cycles, used a sample-barcoded 5' primer plus a J-beta primer mix. TCRdb used MiXCR to reprocess the 5' RACE reads, holding one entry per CDR3 protein. The table has 1.8 million or so distinct CDR3 sequences, 30% to 40% seen once. This sample was taken from a study of blood T cells in healthy people across ages. CDR3 length: 16 amino acids. V gave up 4 bases and J gave up 3 bases; unmatched junction bases: 4. The chain recombines TRBV12-3 or TRBV12-4 with TRBJ2-1; 12 positions agree with TRBD2. The clonotype was recovered from a human donor in good health. Sample: blood. Here the CDR3 DNA reads TGTGCCAGCAGTTCTAGCGGGGGGGCGAACTACAATGAGCAGTTCTTC. Its translation is CASSSSGGANYNEQFF.